This T cell receptor beta chain derives from a study of T cells in Graves' hyperthyroidism and ophthalmopathy. TCR beta CDR3 regions were amplified from RNA. The TCR CDR3 was amplified in a first-round RT-PCR using the HTBI primer set. TCRdb recomputed calls from the multiplex PCR reads with MiXCR, one row per CDR3 protein. The data contain some 550,000 distinct CDR3 sequences, roughly 20% of them seen just once; the ten biggest clones take up less than 30%. Any patient presenting with uncontrolled infection, other autoimmune disease, pregnancy or lactation was left out. Diagnosis rested on symptoms, serum thyroxine and TRAb, thyroid ultrasound, and orbital computed tomography. This clonotype was seen ten or more times. The CDR3 loop spans 16 amino acids. V was cut by 0 bases and J by 2 bases, with 14 bases left in between. Germline V lookup: CDR1 DFQATT, CDR2 SNEGSKA (reference sequence).

Specimen: blood. The origin of this receptor is a man aged 18 to 30 with Graves' hyperthyroidism. The chain combines TRBV20-1 with TRBJ1-5, with D possibly matching TRBD1 (5 bases). This CDR3 reads CSARDRRRGGNQPQHF. CDR3 sequence (DNA): TGCAGTGCTAGAGATCGAAGGAGGGGTGGCAATCAGCCCCAGCATTTT.